This entry concerns a single TCR beta chain. No antigen is known for it. These data come from a study of T cell responses to AZD1222 COVID-19 vaccine. Study-wide results and caveats: As reported, nearly half of all spike-specific TCRs target variant regions that are unmutated.

The CDR3 consists of 15 residues. V was shortened by 5 bases and J by 4 bases, with 18 bases between the two germline ends. The germline V gene has CDR1 SGHDN and CDR2 FVKESK. Produced via immunoSEQ multiplex PCR; TCRdb's table is partial and in-frame only. Among roughly 260,000 clones listed, 93% were seen once. The source was peripheral blood, collected on day 0 of AZD1222 vaccination. V and J are TRBV14 and TRBJ2-7; D is possibly TRBD1 or TRBD2 (5 bases each). This clonotype was obtained from an adult in good health. For the CDR3, the DNA is TGTGCCAGCAGCAACCGGGACCAAACTTGGTACGAGCAGTACTTC. Amino acids: CASSNRDQTWYEQYF.